The rows below give T cell receptor beta chains drawn from one sample of a study of T cell repertoires in cytomegalovirus infection. TCRdb fed the reads into MiXCR, producing one record per CDR3 protein. The sample has fewer than 350,000 distinct CDR3 sequences, more than 8% seen once. Sequencing used PBMCs. These receptors were taken from a human donor in good health (CMV status not recorded). Some clones in this sample may be carry-over from other donors' samples. Both conserved end residues are part of each CDR3. A D gene is named only where the DNA matches it firmly. Some rows have no size entry. The others give once, few or many, or a class for an expanded clone.

d_call clone_size cdr3_length j_call v_call cdr3_aa cdr3_nt
. . 14 TRBJ2-3 TRBV2 CASIWDGRLDTQYF TGTGCCAGCATCTGGGACGGAAGGTTAGATACGCAGTATTTT
TRBD2 few 15 TRBJ2-7 TRBV28 CASSFRLAGAYEQYF TGTGCCAGCAGTTTCAGACTAGCGGGAGCCTACGAGCAGTACTTC
TRBD1 . 16 TRBJ2-1 TRBV6-2/TRBV6-3 CASSEDDRGPYNEQFF TGTGCCAGCAGTGAGGACGACAGGGGTCCCTACAATGAGCAGTTCTTC
. . 12 TRBJ2-1 TRBV6-1 CASSEMYNEQFF TGTGCCAGCAGTGAAATGTACAATGAGCAGTTCTTC
. few 17 TRBJ2-7 TRBV6-1 CASSAFPGTRDNYEQYF TGTGCCAGCAGTGCTTTCCCGGGTACCCGGGACAACTACGAGCAGTACTTC
. many 16 TRBJ2-7 TRBV28 CASTTSRRAGASEQYF TGTGCCAGCACCACAAGTCGGCGGGCGGGGGCCTCCGAGCAGTACTTC
TRBD2 few 15 TRBJ2-3 TRBV19 CATLKRGGLGDTQYF TGTGCCACCTTAAAGCGGGGGGGCCTGGGGGATACGCAGTATTTT
. . 13 TRBJ1-1 TRBV2 CASKREGRDEAFF TGTGCCAGCAAGCGGGAGGGACGAGATGAAGCTTTCTTT
TRBD1 many 14 TRBJ1-2 TRBV7-2 CASSLGGSNYGYTF TGTGCCAGCAGCCTAGGGGGCAGCAACTATGGCTACACCTTC
TRBD1 . 14 TRBJ1-2 TRBV24-1 CATSDAGTGNGYTF TGTGCCACCAGTGATGCCGGGACAGGGAATGGCTACACCTTC
. many 17 TRBJ1-1 TRBV6-2/TRBV6-3 CASSYWAQGTMNTEAFF TGTGCCAGCAGTTACTGGGCCCAGGGGACCATGAACACTGAAGCTTTCTTT
TRBD2 many 15 TRBJ2-1 TRBV10-3 CAIQSASGRNNEQFF TGTGCCATCCAGAGCGCTAGCGGGAGGAACAATGAGCAGTTCTTC
. few 16 TRBJ1-1 TRBV10-3 CAISVTGGTLNTEAFF TGTGCCATCAGTGTTACAGGCGGCACCCTCAACACTGAAGCTTTCTTT
TRBD1 . 15 TRBJ2-2 TRBV20-1 CSARDQGALTGELFF TGCAGTGCTAGAGATCAGGGGGCTCTCACCGGGGAGCTGTTTTTT
. many 14 TRBJ1-1 TRBV7-2 CASSERAGSTEAFF TGTGCCAGCAGCGAGCGGGCAGGGAGCACTGAAGCTTTCTTT
. few 14 TRBJ2-5 TRBV9 CASSSRGAAETQYF TGTGCCAGCAGCTCCCGCGGCGCGGCCGAGACCCAGTACTTC
. . 14 TRBJ1-2 TRBV7-2 CASSLGGGIYGYTF TGTGCCAGCAGCTTAGGGGGCGGAATCTATGGCTACACCTTC
. many 15 TRBJ1-4 TRBV5-5 CASSAGGATNEKLFF TGTGCCAGCAGCGCCGGAGGAGCAACTAATGAAAAACTGTTTTTT
. . 15 TRBJ1-1 TRBV20-1 CSARDSFGQNTEAFF TGCAGTGCTAGAGATTCGTTCGGACAGAACACTGAAGCTTTCTTT
. . 14 TRBJ2-7 TRBV20-1 CSADSGSGVHEQYF TGCAGTGCCGACAGTGGGTCGGGCGTCCACGAGCAGTACTTC